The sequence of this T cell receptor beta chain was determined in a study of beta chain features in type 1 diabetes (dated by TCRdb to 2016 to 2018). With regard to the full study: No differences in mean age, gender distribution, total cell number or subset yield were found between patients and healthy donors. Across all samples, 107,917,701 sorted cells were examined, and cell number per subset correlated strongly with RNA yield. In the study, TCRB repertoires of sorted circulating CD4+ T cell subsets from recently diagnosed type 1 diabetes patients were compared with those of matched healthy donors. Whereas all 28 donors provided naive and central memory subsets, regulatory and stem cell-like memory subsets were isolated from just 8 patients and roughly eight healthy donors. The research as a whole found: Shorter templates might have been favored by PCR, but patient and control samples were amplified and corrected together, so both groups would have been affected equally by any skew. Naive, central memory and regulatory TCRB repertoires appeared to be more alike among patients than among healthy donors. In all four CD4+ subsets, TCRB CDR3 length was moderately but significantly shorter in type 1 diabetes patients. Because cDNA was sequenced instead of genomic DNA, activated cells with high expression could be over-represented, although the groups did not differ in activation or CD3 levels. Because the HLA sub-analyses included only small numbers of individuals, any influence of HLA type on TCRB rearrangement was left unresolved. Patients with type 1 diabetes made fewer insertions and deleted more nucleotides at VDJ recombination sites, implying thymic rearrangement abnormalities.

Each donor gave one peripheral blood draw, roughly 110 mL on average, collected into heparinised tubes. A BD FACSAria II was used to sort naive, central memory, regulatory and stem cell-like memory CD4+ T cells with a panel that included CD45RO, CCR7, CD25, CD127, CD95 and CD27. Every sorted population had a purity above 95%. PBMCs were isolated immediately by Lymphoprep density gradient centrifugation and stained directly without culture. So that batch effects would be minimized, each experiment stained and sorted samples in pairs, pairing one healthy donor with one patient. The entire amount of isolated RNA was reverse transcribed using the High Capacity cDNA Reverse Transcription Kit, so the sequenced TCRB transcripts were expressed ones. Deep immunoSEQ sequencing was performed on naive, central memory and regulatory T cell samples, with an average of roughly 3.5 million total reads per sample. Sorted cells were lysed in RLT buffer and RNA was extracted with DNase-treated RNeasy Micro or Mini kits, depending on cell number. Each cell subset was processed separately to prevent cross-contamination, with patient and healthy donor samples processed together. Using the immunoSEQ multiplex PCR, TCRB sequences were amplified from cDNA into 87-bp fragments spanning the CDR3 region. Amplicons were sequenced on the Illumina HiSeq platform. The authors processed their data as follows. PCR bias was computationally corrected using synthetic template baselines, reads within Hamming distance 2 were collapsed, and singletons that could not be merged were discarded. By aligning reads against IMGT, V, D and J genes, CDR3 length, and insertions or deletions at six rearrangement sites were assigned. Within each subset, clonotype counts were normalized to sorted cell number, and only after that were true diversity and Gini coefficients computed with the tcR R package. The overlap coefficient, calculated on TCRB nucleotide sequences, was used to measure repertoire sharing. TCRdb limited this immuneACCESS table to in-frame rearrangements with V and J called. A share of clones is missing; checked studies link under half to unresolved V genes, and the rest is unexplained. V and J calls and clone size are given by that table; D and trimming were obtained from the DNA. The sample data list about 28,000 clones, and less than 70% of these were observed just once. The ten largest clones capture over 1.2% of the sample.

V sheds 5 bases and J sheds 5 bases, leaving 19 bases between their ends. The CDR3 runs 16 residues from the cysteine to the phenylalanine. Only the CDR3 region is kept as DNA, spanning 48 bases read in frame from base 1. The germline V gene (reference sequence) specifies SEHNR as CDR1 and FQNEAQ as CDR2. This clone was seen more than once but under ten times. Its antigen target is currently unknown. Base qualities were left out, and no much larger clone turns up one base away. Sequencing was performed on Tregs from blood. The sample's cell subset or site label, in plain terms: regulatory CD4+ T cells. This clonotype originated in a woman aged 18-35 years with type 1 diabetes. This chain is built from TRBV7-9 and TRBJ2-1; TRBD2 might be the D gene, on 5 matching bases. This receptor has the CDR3 CASSPLFPGSNNEQFF. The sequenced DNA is TGTGCCAGCAGCCCTCTTTTCCCGGGATCCAACAATGAGCAGTTCTTC.